The rows below give T cell receptor beta chains drawn from one sample of a study of blood T cell repertoires in COVID-19. Generated by immunoSEQ multiplex PCR, the TCRdb table keeps only in-frame clones and is missing some. Seen here are more than 150,000 clones, about 85% observed once, and the top ten hold under 15%. Sequencing input: peripheral blood. These receptors all come from a man aged 65 to 79 who had recovered from COVID-19. CDR3s include the opening cysteine and the closing phenylalanine or tryptophan. A D gene is named only where the DNA matches it firmly. Expanded clones are given a class, and other clones once, few, many or no size at all.

cdr3_length	clone_size	j_call	v_call	d_call	cdr3_nt	cdr3_aa
18	.	TRBJ2-1	TRBV7-8	TRBD2	TGTGCCAGCAGCTTATATAGCGGGAGGCAAAGCTCCTACAATGAGCAGTTCTTC	CASSLYSGRQSSYNEQFF
14	.	TRBJ2-5	TRBV3-1/TRBV3-2	.	TGTGCCAGCAGCCAAGATGAACAGCAAGAGACCCAGTACTTC	CASSQDEQQETQYF
15	.	TRBJ2-7	TRBV10-3	.	TGTGCCATCAGCCTAGGTCCGTCGAGCTCCTACGAGCAGTACTTC	CAISLGPSSSYEQYF
13	once	TRBJ1-6	TRBV6-5	TRBD1	TGTGCCAGCAGACCTACAGGGGCGGCCACCCTCCACTTT	CASRPTGAATLHF
15	.	TRBJ1-1	TRBV28	.	TGTGCCAGCAGTTCCGCGGGGGCGATGAACACTGAAGCTTTCTTT	CASSSAGAMNTEAFF
15	.	TRBJ2-5	TRBV3-1/TRBV3-2	TRBD2	TGTGCCAGCAGCCAATCTTGGCGGGAGGGAGAGACCCAGTACTTC	CASSQSWREGETQYF
18	.	TRBJ2-7	TRBV5-6	TRBD2	TGTGCCAGCAGCTTGACTAGCGGGAGGATGTTTAGTGCCTACGAGCAGTACTTC	CASSLTSGRMFSAYEQYF
19	.	TRBJ1-2	TRBV7-9	TRBD1	TGTGCCAGCAGCTTACCAAATCGAAAGGTTTCGTTTACAGGGGATGGCTACACCTTC	CASSLPNRKVSFTGDGYTF
13	few	TRBJ1-3	TRBV7-8	.	TGTGCCAGCAGCTTAGGAGTTGGAAACACCATATATTTT	CASSLGVGNTIYF
16	.	TRBJ2-7	TRBV11-2	TRBD1	TGTGCCAGCAGCCCAGGCATTCGGACAGGTATGCACGAGCAGTACTTC	CASSPGIRTGMHEQYF
15	.	TRBJ2-3	TRBV19	TRBD2	TGTGCCAGTAGTCTCGGCGGGAGCGGCACAGATACGCAGTATTTT	CASSLGGSGTDTQYF
20	.	TRBJ1-1	TRBV21-1	.	TGTGCCAGCAGCACCCTCCCGGCAACAGGGGGATCTTCTATGAACACTGAAGCTTTCTTT	CASSTLPATGGSSMNTEAFF
15	.	TRBJ1-4	TRBV6-5	.	TGTGCCAGCAGTTACAAGGCACGGGCTAATGAAAAACTGTTTTTT	CASSYKARANEKLFF
13	.	TRBJ1-4	TRBV10-3	.	TGTGCCAGCTCCGGGGGTGCTAATGAAAAACTGTTTTTT	CASSGGANEKLFF
16	few	TRBJ1-1	TRBV7-9	TRBD1	TGTGCCAGCAGCCTACGGACAGGGGGGCCGAACACTGAAGCTTTCTTT	CASSLRTGGPNTEAFF
15	.	TRBJ2-1	TRBV5-1	.	TGCGCCAGCAGCTTGGTGGCAGGGGGGTTCGGTGAGCAGTTCTTC	CASSLVAGGFGEQFF
19	medium-sized	TRBJ2-7	TRBV6-2/TRBV6-3	TRBD1	TGTGCCAGCAGTTTATCGGTGGAGAACAGGGGATCAGCGTCCTACGAGCAGTACTTC	CASSLSVENRGSASYEQYF
15	.	TRBJ2-3	TRBV14	TRBD2	TGTGCCAGCAGCCCAGCGGGGCACACCACAGATACGCAGTATTTT	CASSPAGHTTDTQYF
13	.	TRBJ1-2	TRBV12-3/TRBV12-4	.	TGTGCCAGCAGTTTCGGGACTAACTATGGCTACACCTTC	CASSFGTNYGYTF
16	many	TRBJ2-1	TRBV2	TRBD2	TGTGCCAGCAGTGCGACTAGCGGGCTATCCTACAATGAGCAGTTCTTC	CASSATSGLSYNEQFF
13	once	TRBJ2-1	TRBV2	TRBD2	TGTGCCAGCGGGATTACTAGCGGGAATGAGCAGTTCTTC	CASGITSGNEQFF
14	once	TRBJ1-1	TRBV25-1	.	TGTGCCAGCACCGCGGAAGGGGTGAACACTGAAGCTTTCTTT	CASTAEGVNTEAFF
16	.	TRBJ2-7	TRBV14	TRBD2	TGTGCCAGCAGCCCTTATATGACTAGCGGGAGCTACGAGCAGTACTTC	CASSPYMTSGSYEQYF
16	.	TRBJ2-1	TRBV11-1	TRBD2	TGTGCCAGCACCGGTAGCGGGAGGGCCCTCTACAATGAGCAGTTCTTC	CASTGSGRALYNEQFF
14	.	TRBJ2-7	TRBV6-5	TRBD2	TGTGCCAGCAGGCGGGAGCGGGAGTCCTACGAGCAGTACTTC	CASRRERESYEQYF
15	.	TRBJ2-1	TRBV6-5	TRBD1	TGTGCCAGCATTCACGGGACAGAAAATTACAATGAGCAGTTCTTC	CASIHGTENYNEQFF
17	.	TRBJ2-3	TRBV11-3	TRBD2	TGTGCCAGCAGCTCCCGGGCTAGCGGGAGGGTCACAGATACGCAGTATTTT	CASSSRASGRVTDTQYF
16	.	TRBJ2-4	TRBV3-1/TRBV3-2	.	TGTGCCAGCAGCCGCGGGACGACCAGACAAAAAAACATTCAGTACTTC	CASSRGTTRQKNIQYF
16	.	TRBJ2-1	TRBV19	TRBD1	TGTGCCAGTAGTTCGACAGGGTGGAGCTCCTACAATGAGCAGTTCTTC	CASSSTGWSSYNEQFF